The 24 T cell receptor beta chains in this list originate from one sample, sequenced in a study of siplizumab effects on memory and regulatory T cells. The protocol was immunoSEQ multiplex PCR, while the TCRdb copy is restricted to in-frame clones and leaves out a portion. The sample has about 94,000 clones; about 94% are singletons. Sequences were obtained from non-Treg CD4+ T cells sorted from blood. These receptors all stem from a human donor in good health.

V is TRBV29-1 and J is TRBJ2-1; D remains unclear. Per the germline V gene, CDR1 is SQVTM and CDR2 is ANQGSEA. V dropped 4 bases and J dropped 4 bases, with 8 bases sitting between them. The CDR3 runs to 12 residues. CDR3 in amino acids: CSVVLEYNEQFF. The CDR3 region has the DNA TGCAGCGTTGTTTTGGAGTACAATGAGCAGTTCTTC.

The chain combines TRBV9 with TRBJ2-3, with D possibly matching TRBD1 (5 bases). CDR1 is SGDLS and CDR2 is YYNGEE in the germline V gene. CDR3 length equals 15 residues. With 4 bases removed from V and 2 bases from J, the gap between germline ends came to 14 bases. The CDR3 loop reads CASSKKGIFTDTQYF. CDR3 nucleotide sequence: TGTGCCAGCAGCAAGAAGGGGATTTTCACAGATACGCAGTATTTT. The full variable domain, in which reference TRBV9 and TRBJ2-3 provide the parts outside the CDR3, is DSGVTQTPKHLITATGQRVTLRCSPRSGDLSVYWYQQSLDQGLQFLIQYYNGEERAKGNILERFSAQQFPDLHSELNLSSLELGDSALYFCASSKKGIFTDTQYFGPGTRLTVL.

The rearrangement uses TRBV7-2 and TRBJ1-2; 8 bases agree with TRBD1. This CDR3 has 15 residues. The V and J ends lost 1 base and 5 bases, in that order; junction bases with no gene match: 6. The germline CDR1 and CDR2 sequences are SGHTA and FQGNSA. The CDR3: CASSLGGQGGYGYTF. CDR3 DNA: TGTGCCAGCAGCTTAGGAGGACAGGGTGGATATGGCTACACCTTC. The variable domain in full, completed from reference TRBV7-2 and TRBJ1-2, reads GAGVSQSPSNKVTEKGKDVELRCDPISGHTALYWYRQSLGQGLEFLIYFQGNSAPDKSGLPSDRFSAERTGGSVSTLTIQRTQQEDSAVYLCASSLGGQGGYGYTFGSGTRLTVV.

The V call is TRBV5-1, the J call TRBJ2-7; D may be TRBD1 (5 bases). The germline gives CDR1 SGHRS, CDR2 YFSETQ. Between the trimmed V and J ends, which lost 3 bases and 1 base, there was a span of 11 bases. This CDR3 contains 14 residues. As DNA, the CDR3 is TGCGCCAGCAGCTCAACGACAGCTTCCTACGAGCAGTACTTC. Amino acid sequence: CASSSTTASYEQYF. Using reference TRBV5-1 and TRBJ2-7 for the parts outside the CDR3, the full variable domain is KAGVTQTPRYLIKTRGQQVTLSCSPISGHRSVSWYQQTPGQGLQFLFEYFSETQRNKGNFPGRFSGRQFSNSRSEMNVSTLELGDSALYLCASSSTTASYEQYFGPGTRLTVT.

The rearrangement links TRBV4-2 to TRBJ1-2; the D gene is possibly TRBD1 (6 bases). The CDR3 is 17 residues long. The ends were cut back, 4 bases at V and 0 bases at J, with 18 bases in the middle. Germline V CDR1 and CDR2: LGHNA, YNFKEQ. The CDR3 DNA reads as TGTGCCAGCAGCCCCCGGGACAACTACCCTTCTAACTATGGCTACACCTTC. Protein sequence: CASSPRDNYPSNYGYTF.

J is TRBJ2-4 and V is TRBV7-3; either TRBD1 or TRBD2 may supply D (5 bases each). Trimming shortened V by 3 bases and J by 3 bases, and 12 bases separated the two germline ends. The CDR3 sequence is 15 residues long. Germline V gene lookup returns CDR1 SGHTA and CDR2 FQGTGA. The CDR3 DNA follows: TGTGCCAGCAGCTTGGATGGGGCGGGCAAAAACATTCAGTACTTC. This encodes CASSLDGAGKNIQYF. Full variable domain (remainder filled in from reference TRBV7-3 and TRBJ2-4): GAGVSQTPSNKVTEKGKYVELRCDPISGHTALYWYRQSLGQGPEFLIYFQGTGAADDSGLPNDRFFAVRPEGSVSTLKIQRTERGDSAVYLCASSLDGAGKNIQYFGAGTRLSVL.

This chain connects TRBV2 to TRBJ1-2, with 7 positions matching TRBD1. The junction had 10 bases not matched to a gene; V was cut back by 11 bases and J by 4 bases. The CDR3 loop spans 13 amino acids. From germline, CDR1 is SNHLY and CDR2 FYNNEI. CDR3 DNA: TGTGCCTCTTGCGGGGACAGCCTCTATGGCTACACCTTC. Amino acids: CASCGDSLYGYTF.

This rearrangement joins TRBV2 to TRBJ2-5; D possibly corresponds to TRBD2 (5 bases). Between the trimmed V and J ends, which lost 4 bases and 5 bases, there was a span of 11 bases. Germline V gives CDR1 SNHLY, CDR2 FYNNEI. The CDR3 is 13 amino acids. CDR3 DNA: TGTGCCAGCAGTGGACGGACGGGGGAGACCCAGTACTTC. Translated: CASSGRTGETQYF. Drawing the rest from reference TRBV2 and TRBJ2-5, the complete variable domain is EPEVTQTPSHQVTQMGQEVILRCVPISNHLYFYWYRQILGQKVEFLVSFYNNEISEKSEIFDDQFSVERPDGSNFTLKIRSTKLEDSAMYFCASSGRTGETQYFGPGTRLLVL.

This chain links TRBV6-1 with TRBJ1-5, with unresolved D. Trimming removed 1 base from V and 4 bases from J, with 8 bases in between. This CDR3 has 14 residues. Germline V CDR1 and CDR2: MNHNS, SASEGT. CDR3: CASSEGRGNQPQHF. The CDR3 DNA follows: TGTGCCAGCAGTGAAGGCCGGGGTAATCAGCCCCAGCATTTT.

The gene calls are TRBV6-6 and TRBJ1-1; D ambiguous. This CDR3 region has 14 residues. The germline V gene encodes CDR1 MNHNY and CDR2 SVGAGI (reference sequence). Trimming pared 2 bases from V and 5 bases from J, leaving 12 bases between. The CDR3 DNA is TGTGCCAGCAGTTACGATTCGTTATGGACTGAAGCTTTCTTT. Translated, it gives CASSYDSLWTEAFF.

The chain uses TRBV7-2 and TRBJ2-5; the D call may be TRBD1 or TRBD2 (5 bases each). CDR3 length: 15 residues. Deletions cut 5 bases from V and 1 base from J, with 14 bases between. Germline loops: CDR1 SGHTA, CDR2 FQGNSA. The CDR3 DNA sequence: TGTGCCAGCAGCCGGGACCGGGGCTCCCAAGAGACCCAGTACTTC. Protein product: CASSRDRGSQETQYF.

The chain couples TRBV4-3 to TRBJ2-7; 8 bases match TRBD2. The CDR3 runs to 16 residues. V lost 0 bases to trimming and J lost 1 base; unmatched junction nucleotides: 5. The germline CDR1 and CDR2 sequences are LGHNA and YSLEER. The CDR3 DNA sequence: TGCGCCAGCAGCCAAGATCTTGTAGCGGGATCCTACGAGCAGTACTTC. This sequence encodes CASSQDLVAGSYEQYF.

In its sample, this clone was seen once. The chain carries TRBV30 and TRBJ2-3; no definite D call. V was trimmed by 5 bases and J by 0 bases, leaving 9 bases between them. Germline values: CDR1 GTSNPN, CDR2 SVGIG (reference sequence). The length of the CDR3 is 13 residues. The CDR3 DNA follows: TGTGCCTGGGACCGTACTAGCACAGATACGCAGTATTTT. Its translation is CAWDRTSTDTQYF.

This rearrangement joins TRBV11-1 to TRBJ2-3, with 9 nucleotides matching TRBD1. The CDR3 has 15 residues. The J segment lost 2 bases and the V segment lost 5 bases, leaving 5 bases of the junction unmatched. Germline CDR1 and CDR2: SGHAT and FQDESV (reference sequence). DNA for the CDR3: TGTGCCAGCAGCAGGGGACAGGGACACACAGATACGCAGTATTTT. Its protein product is CASSRGQGHTDTQYF.

The genes are TRBV30 and TRBJ2-5, with D perhaps matching TRBD1 (6 bases). V dropped 3 bases and J dropped 5 bases, with 16 bases sitting between them. Germline assignment: CDR1 GTSNPN and CDR2 SVGIG (reference sequence). The CDR3 runs to 14 residues. For the CDR3, the DNA is TGTGCCTGGAGGGACAGTCTGGGAGTGGAGACCCAGTACTTC. Amino acid sequence: CAWRDSLGVETQYF.

The genes are TRBV2 and TRBJ2-2, with 9 bases that match TRBD2. Germline V CDR1 and CDR2: SNHLY, FYNNEI. CDR3 size: 15 residues. After removal of 8 bases from V and 7 bases from J, the junction contained 11 bases not matched to a gene. CDR3 sequence: CASLAGGPVGGELFF. CDR3 DNA sequence: TGTGCCAGCCTTGCGGGGGGGCCTGTCGGCGGGGAGCTGTTTTTT.

V is TRBV6-6 and J is TRBJ2-5; the D is unclear. Trimming pared 2 bases from V and 4 bases from J, leaving 2 bases between. Germline V gene sequence: CDR1 MNHNY, CDR2 SVGAGI (reference sequence). The CDR3 length is 11 residues. Written as DNA, the CDR3 is TGTGCCAGCAGTTACGGAGAGACCCAGTACTTC. Translation: CASSYGETQYF.

J is TRBJ1-3 and V is TRBV6-1; D remains unclear. CDR3 length: 12 amino acids. The V end lost 6 bases, the J end lost 0 bases, and 3 bases lay between the germline ends. Germline CDR1 MNHNS, CDR2 SASEGT. CDR3 in amino acids: CASSPSGNTIYF. CDR3 in DNA: TGTGCCAGCAGCCCCTCTGGAAACACCATATATTTT.

The rearrangement joins TRBV19 to TRBJ1-1, with D perhaps matching TRBD1 (6 bases). Germline V gene lookup returns CDR1 LNHDA and CDR2 SQIVND (reference sequence). This CDR3 region has 13 residues. Trimming stripped 6 bases from V and 5 bases from J, with 13 bases between. DNA of the CDR3: TGTGCCAGTAGGGCCCGGGGGCGGACTGAAGCTTTCTTT. Translated, it gives CASRARGRTEAFF.

The chain has TRBV10-3 and TRBJ2-3, with D tentatively TRBD1 (5 bases). Germline CDR1 and CDR2: ENHRY and SYGVKD. Between the trimmed V and J ends, which lost 2 bases and 1 base, there was a span of 13 bases. The CDR3 has 16 amino acids. The CDR3 nucleotides are TGTGCCATCAGTGAGAGCCAGCAGGGCCGCACAGATACGCAGTATTTT. Protein product: CAISESQQGRTDTQYF.

The chain carries TRBV6-5 and TRBJ1-1, with D tentatively TRBD1 (6 bases). V was trimmed by 6 bases and J by 4 bases, leaving 12 bases between them. Looked up from germline, CDR1 is MNHEY and CDR2 is SVGAGI. CDR3 length: 13 amino acids. The CDR3 coding sequence is TGTGCCAGCAGCCGGGGGCGCGGCACTGAAGCTTTCTTT. Its protein is CASSRGRGTEAFF.

The V call is TRBV5-5, the J call TRBJ2-1; D gene ambiguous. Germline CDR1 SGHKS, CDR2 YYEKEE (reference sequence). The V end lost 1 base, the J end lost 4 bases, and 12 bases lay between the germline ends. The CDR3 is made up of 15 amino acids. CDR3 nucleotides: TGTGCCAGCAGCTTGTCCGACAACTCATACAATGAGCAGTTCTTC. Translating it yields CASSLSDNSYNEQFF.

This chain links TRBV20-1 with TRBJ2-5; D is uncertain. Germline CDR1 is DFQATT and CDR2 is SNEGSKA (reference sequence). CDR3 length: 10 amino acids. Trimming stripped 6 bases from V and 7 bases from J, with 9 bases between. The CDR3 coding sequence is TGCAGTGCATGGCAGAGGACCCAGTACTTC. Its protein is CSAWQRTQYF.

DNA for the CDR3: TGTGCCAGCAGCCAAGATGAGGTCCGGGGCTACACCTTC. This translates into CASSQDEVRGYTF. This chain joins TRBV14 and TRBJ1-2, with D uncertain. The CDR3 loop spans 13 amino acids. V dropped 0 bases and J dropped 8 bases, with 10 bases sitting between them. Germline CDR1 reads SGHDN; CDR2 reads FVKESK.